This TCR beta chain was captured in a study of T cell responses to AZD1222 COVID-19 vaccine. Germline CDR1 SGHVS, CDR2 FQNEAQ. V was shortened by 2 bases and J by 2 bases, with 8 bases between the two germline ends. The CDR3 runs 14 residues. TCRdb keeps only in-frame clones here, not all; method: immunoSEQ multiplex PCR. Here the sample spans more than 110,000 clones, about 89% being singletons. Sequencing used peripheral blood, obtained on day 0 of AZD1222 vaccination. This clonotype originated in an adult in good health. V and J are TRBV7-8 and TRBJ2-3; D uncertain. Written as DNA, the CDR3 is TGTGCCAGCAGCTTAAGGGCTTACACAGATACGCAGTATTTT. As protein: CASSLRAYTDTQYF.